The next 5 T cell receptor beta chains were all read from a single sample in a study of cytomegalovirus exposure and HLA in healthy donors (dated by TCRdb to between 2016 and 2019). To prepare the library, the immunoSEQ multiplex PCR assay was applied. For the multiplex PCR, a mixture combining 60 forward primers for TCR Vbeta segments and 13 reverse primers for TCR Jbeta segments was used. Here the immuneACCESS table is served through TCRdb, limited to in-frame sequences with V and J called. Missing clones are a known gap in these copies; in checked studies unresolved V genes cover under half, and the rest lacks a known reason. For this sample there are approximately 150,000 clones; 50% to 75% appear just once. The top ten hold 7% to 8.5% of the sample. Sample: PBMCs. All receptors come from a woman aged 60-75 years in good health and CMV-seropositive.

This chain connects TRBV14 to TRBJ2-3, with D possibly being TRBD2 (7 bases). Trimming took 4 bases from V and 2 from J, leaving 16 bases between them. This CDR3 is built from 16 residues. In germline, CDR1 is SGHDN, CDR2 FVKESK. CDR3 in DNA: TGTGCCAGCAGCCGCCGACGGGGGGCGGACACAGATACGCAGTATTTT. The encoded protein is CASSRRRGADTDTQYF.

The genes are TRBV15 and TRBJ2-7; D is unclear. This CDR3 spans 14 amino acids. Germline values: CDR1 LNHNV, CDR2 YYDKDF (reference sequence). V lost 5 bases and J 0 bases, leaving 11 bases between the germline ends. The CDR3 bases are TGTGCCACCAGCGATCCCCTAGTCTCCTACGAGCAGTACTTC. It is translated as CATSDPLVSYEQYF.

V and J are TRBV18 and TRBJ2-1; perhaps TRBD2 as D (5 bases). The germline V and J ends were trimmed by 7 bases and 1 base, with 11 bases remaining between them. This CDR3 is 14 amino acids long. Per germline, CDR1 KGHSH and CDR2 LQKENI. The CDR3 here is CASYRLASYNEQFF. CDR3 DNA: TGTGCCAGCTACCGGCTAGCTTCCTACAATGAGCAGTTCTTC.

This clone was seen only a few times. The J gene is TRBJ2-5, the V gene TRBV28; 7 bases are a match to TRBD1. Germline loops: CDR1 MDHEN, CDR2 SYDVKM. Trimming at V came to 5 bases and at J to 5 bases, leaving 8 bases not matched to a gene. This CDR3 has 14 amino acids. The CDR3 DNA follows: TGTGCCAGCAGTATTACAGGGGTAAAGGAGACCCAGTACTTC. It translates to CASSITGVKETQYF.

This clone was counted only a few times. The rearrangement uses TRBV18 and TRBJ2-1; 11 bases match TRBD2. This CDR3 is 16 amino acids long. Trimming cost V 3 bases and J 5 bases; bases outside gene matches: 6. Germline V gene lookup returns CDR1 KGHSH and CDR2 LQKENI. This CDR3 reads CASSPILAGADNEQFF. CDR3 coding DNA: TGTGCCAGCTCACCTATACTAGCGGGAGCAGACAATGAGCAGTTCTTC.